This T cell receptor (beta chain) was identified in a study of T cell changes during pregnancy in multiple sclerosis. This clone was observed a few times. The CDR3 extends over 17 amino acids. CDR1 and CDR2 (germline): KGHSY, FQNENV. V shed 3 bases and J shed 0 bases, with 14 bases lying between them. The table came from immunoSEQ multiplex PCR; TCRdb's copy has only in-frame clones and leaves some out. The sample has about 34,000 clones, 75% to 95% seen once; the top ten hold around 13%. This clonotype was sampled from a female donor with multiple sclerosis, enrolled in a pregnancy study. The V and J genes are TRBV16 and TRBJ1-4; D gene uncertain. Material: CD8+ T cells from peripheral blood mononuclear cells, obtained in the first trimester of pregnancy. The CDR3 protein is CASSHSRSSATNEKLFF. CDR3 bases: TGTGCCAGCAGCCACTCGCGATCGTCGGCAACTAATGAAAAACTGTTTTTT.